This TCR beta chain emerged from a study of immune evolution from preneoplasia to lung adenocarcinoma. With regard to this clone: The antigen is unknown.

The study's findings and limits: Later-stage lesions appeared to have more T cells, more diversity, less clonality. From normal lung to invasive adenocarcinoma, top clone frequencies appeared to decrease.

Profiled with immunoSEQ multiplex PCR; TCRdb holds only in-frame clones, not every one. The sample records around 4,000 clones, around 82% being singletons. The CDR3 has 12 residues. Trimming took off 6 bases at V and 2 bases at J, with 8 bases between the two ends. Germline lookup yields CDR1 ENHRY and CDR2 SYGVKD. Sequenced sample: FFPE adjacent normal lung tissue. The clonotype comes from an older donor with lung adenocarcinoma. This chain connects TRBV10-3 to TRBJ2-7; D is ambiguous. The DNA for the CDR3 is TGTGCCATCAGCCCCCAGACCTACGAGCAGTACTTC. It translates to CAISPQTYEQYF.